The next 13 T cell receptor beta chains were all read from a single sample in a study of shared clonotypes between healthy human individuals. Method: immunoSEQ multiplex PCR; TCRdb's copy keeps in-frame clones and lacks some. The sample holds around 600,000 clones; roughly 95% are singletons and the top ten take approximately 0.12%. Naive CD8 populations comprised CD45RO-negative cells positively selected for CCR7, excluding terminally differentiated effector memory CD45RA+ cells. Specimen: naive CD8+ T cells sorted from blood. The origin of the receptors is a woman in her twenties or thirties in good health.

Here the CDR3 DNA reads TGTGCCAGCAACTTTAGACCGGACACTGAAGCTTTCTTT. It yields the protein CASNFRPDTEAFF. This chain connects TRBV28 to TRBJ1-1, with D hard to call. The CDR3 extends over 13 amino acids. Trimming removed 7 bases from V and 3 bases from J, with 12 bases in between. From germline, CDR1 is MDHEN and CDR2 SYDVKM.

The chain recombines TRBV14 with TRBJ2-2; no definite D call. CDR1 and CDR2 from the germline V gene are SGHDN and FVKESK. CDR3 length: 13 amino acids. V gave up 6 bases and J gave up 6 bases, with 11 bases separating them. CDR3 sequence reads: CASSQKVAGELFF. As DNA, the CDR3 is TGTGCCAGCAGTCAAAAGGTTGCCGGGGAGCTGTTTTTT.

The CDR3 protein is CASSESPGGASTEAFF. The CDR3 bases are TGTGCCAGCAGCGAGTCACCAGGGGGCGCCAGTACTGAAGCTTTCTTT. The genes are TRBV5-4 and TRBJ1-1, with 8 bases identical to TRBD1. CDR1 is SGHNT and CDR2 is YYREEE in the germline V gene (reference sequence). The trim removed 4 bases at V and 5 bases at J, leaving 13 bases unmatched. The CDR3 is made up of 16 amino acids.

The rearrangement uses TRBV7-9 and TRBJ1-6, with D tentatively TRBD1 (5 bases). Germline V lookup: CDR1 SEHNR, CDR2 FQNEAQ (reference sequence). The CDR3 is 15 residues long. V was cut by 6 bases and J by 9 bases, with 18 bases left in between. The CDR3 DNA reads as TGTGCCAGCAGGGGACGGGACTCCGAGGGTTCACCCCTCCACTTT. The encoded protein is CASRGRDSEGSPLHF.

The rearrangement uses TRBV7-9 and TRBJ1-1; 7 nucleotides line up with TRBD1. V was pared by 4 bases and J by 5 bases, with 10 bases of the junction left unmatched. Germline V lookup: CDR1 SEHNR, CDR2 FQNEAQ (reference sequence). The CDR3 is 15 amino acids. The CDR3 region has the DNA TGTGCCAGCAGCTCACAGACAGGGAAGTGGACTGAAGCTTTCTTT. Translated, it gives CASSSQTGKWTEAFF.

V and J are TRBV6-5 and TRBJ2-3, with D possibly matching TRBD2 (6 bases). The CDR3 totals 12 residues. Germline CDR1 MNHEY, CDR2 SVGAGI. The CDR3 DNA follows: TGTGGATATCCGGGAGCCCTAGATACGCAGTATTTT. Translation: CGYPGALDTQYF.

A note on this clone: Additional DNA sequences in this sample encode the identical CDR3. This chain joins TRBV27 and TRBJ1-1, with 7 bases aligning to TRBD1. Per the germline V gene, CDR1 is MNHEY and CDR2 is SMNVEV (reference sequence). The trim removed 5 bases at V and 0 bases at J, leaving 9 bases unmatched. The CDR3 spans 16 residues. The CDR3 nucleotides are TGTGCCAGCAGTCCGTCACAGGGGCCCATGAACACTGAAGCTTTCTTT. Its translation: CASSPSQGPMNTEAFF.

The CDR3 sequence: CASSSGTSGRASQYF. In DNA form, the CDR3 reads TGTGCCAGCAGTTCCGGGACTAGCGGGAGGGCGTCGCAGTATTTT. The chain carries TRBV27 and TRBJ2-3; 16 bases line up with TRBD2. V dropped 4 bases and J dropped 10; count of bases not matched to a gene: 5. This CDR3 is 15 amino acids long. CDR1 and CDR2 from the germline V gene are MNHEY and SMNVEV (reference sequence).

With regard to this clone: Other nucleotide sequences in the sample specify the same CDR3. V and J are TRBV28 and TRBJ2-5; D ambiguous. The DNA end is a closer match to TRBJ2-7, so the J assignment may be wrong. The CDR3 sequence is 12 residues long. Germline assignment: CDR1 MDHEN and CDR2 SYDVKM. The CDR3 DNA reads as TGTGCCAGCAGTCCGGGCGCCTACGAGCAGTACTTC. Its translation: CASSPGAYEQYF.

The gene calls are TRBV5-5 and TRBJ1-4; D not certain. The CDR3 loop spans 15 amino acids. Germline V gene sequence: CDR1 SGHKS, CDR2 YYEKEE (reference sequence). Trimming removed 3 bases from V and 0 bases from J, with 9 bases in between. CDR3 in DNA: TGTGCCAGCAGCTCGTCACGGGCAACTAATGAAAAACTGTTTTTT. Translated: CASSSSRATNEKLFF.

This clone is a singleton in its sample. The chain links TRBV7-2 to TRBJ2-7, with TRBD1 matching over 7 bases. This CDR3 has 14 residues. CDR1 is SGHTA, CDR2 FQGNSA, per germline. The V gene end was trimmed by 5 bases and the J gene end by 3 bases; junction bases not matched to a gene: 7. The CDR3: CASSIGTVFYEQYF. The CDR3 DNA reads TGTGCCAGCAGCATAGGGACAGTATTCTACGAGCAGTACTTC.

The gene calls are TRBV7-2 and TRBJ2-3; 7 bases align to TRBD1. The CDR3 extends over 14 amino acids. Germline trimming cut 1 base from V and 5 bases from J; bases unmatched to any gene: 3. Germline V gene lookup returns CDR1 SGHTA and CDR2 FQGNSA. CDR3 loop: CASSLGGGVDTQYF. The CDR3 DNA follows: TGTGCCAGCAGCTTAGGAGGGGGCGTAGATACGCAGTATTTT.

This chain joins TRBV2 and TRBJ2-7, with D hard to call. Trimming left V 2 bases short and J 2 bases short, with 19 bases between. Germline loops: CDR1 SNHLY, CDR2 FYNNEI. This CDR3 is 17 amino acids long. The CDR3 sequence is CASSEYGGAGATYEQYF. The CDR3 DNA reads as TGTGCCAGCAGTGAATACGGCGGAGCCGGCGCCACCTACGAGCAGTACTTC.